This T cell receptor (beta chain) was documented in a study of spatial heterogeneity in lung cancer (dated by TCRdb to between 2018 and 2021). Concerning the study at large: Beta-chain transcripts were consistently detected in greater numbers than alpha-chain transcripts, which likely reflects a higher abundance of beta-chain transcripts. In the raw uncorrected reads, each unique combination of TCR and UMI appeared more than ten times on average. In non-small cell lung cancer, the study made a quantitative comparison of TCR alpha and beta repertoires among multiple tumor regions, matched nontumor lung and blood. The study linked features of the TCR repertoire to counts of nonsynonymous mutations, which were determined by whole-exome sequencing of tumor tissue. At surgery, some 220 tumor regions, almost 65 matched nontumor lung samples and 56 PBMC samples were TCR-sequenced for both alpha and beta chains. Results the study describes overall, beyond this receptor: Ubiquitous expanded tumor TCRs were found in blood more often at tumor resection than at routine follow-up. Confirming at a functional level the hypothesis that regional TCRs recognize regional mutations was considered to require additional single-cell paired TCR alpha and beta sequencing.

Germline trimming: 6 bases from V, 3 bases from J; junction bases outside gene matches: 12. The CDR3 sequence holds 16 residues, the cysteine and phenylalanine included. Only the CDR3 portion is preserved as DNA: 48 bases, with reading frame beginning at the first base. Based on the germline V gene (reference sequence), the CDR1 and CDR2 sequences are SEHNR and FQNEAQ. Library generation was performed with 5' RACE. Sequencing instrument: NextSeq 500. To allow correction of PCR and sequencing errors, the TCR library protocol tagged every TCR cDNA molecule with a unique molecular identifier. The authors processed their data as follows. TCR identification, UMI-based error correction and CDR3 extraction were all carried out with Decombinator tools. TCRs above a frequency of 2 per 1,000, corresponding to the top 1% of the tumor frequency distribution, were defined as expanded. Rényi diversity was computed with the R vegan package after subsampling each repertoire 100 times to 5,000 TCRs. CDR3 similarity networks were constructed using string-kernel similarity of amino acid triplets, with links drawn between CDR3s whose pairwise similarity was above 0.82. TCRdb reprocessed the public reads (quality trimming at Q25 with fastp, clone calling with MiXCR) and kept in-frame beta chains. Rows with one shared CDR3 protein collapse into an entry with the most common genes and DNA. None of the V and J calls come from the authors' own analysis; TCRdb made them. The sample table holds 45,000 to 55,000 distinct CDR3 sequences, of which approximately 5.3% were seen once. Of the sample, around 10% falls within the top ten clones.

The sample's time point label, in plain terms: sample taken at primary tumor resection. Donors were around 71 patients with early-stage, untreated non-small cell lung cancer from the lung TRACERx cohort. Without any cell sorting, TCR sequencing was performed on whole RNA extracted either from tumor and nontumor lung tissue or from cryopreserved PBMC samples. A patient was chosen for TCR sequencing only when enough RNA was available from at least two tumor regions. The sample holds many counts of this clonotype. The target of this receptor is not known. No much larger clone is present one base from it, and per-base qualities are unavailable.

The origin of this receptor is a male donor with early-stage non-small cell lung cancer. Here the chain combines TRBV7-9 and TRBJ2-5; TRBD2 agrees with 8 junctional bases. The sample was PBMCs, taken at surgery. Read as DNA, the sequence is TGTGCCAGCAGTCCTGAAGCGGGAGCCCCCGAAGAGACCCAGTACTTC. Its coded protein is CASSPEAGAPEETQYF.